The 9 T cell receptor beta chains below come from one sample, sequenced in a study of blood T cell repertoires in COVID-19. Using immunoSEQ multiplex PCR, the repertoire was profiled, and TCRdb retains in-frame clones only, with some absent. The sample consists of around 270,000 clones, 86% of them appearing once. The sample consisted of peripheral blood. Source of these receptors: a man aged 35-49 years who had recovered from COVID-19.

This clone is a singleton in its sample. The chain carries TRBV6-5 and TRBJ2-1, with 9 nucleotides matching TRBD1. The CDR3 is 15 amino acids. V trimming: 6 bases; J trimming: 4 bases; junction bases outside the gene matches: 7. Germline lookup yields CDR1 MNHEY and CDR2 SVGAGI. The CDR3 region has the DNA TGTGCCAGCAGCCCCATGGGACAGGGATACAATGAGCAGTTCTTC. Encoded protein: CASSPMGQGYNEQFF.

This rearrangement joins TRBV7-8 to TRBJ2-1, with 11 bases that match TRBD2. The ends lost 2 bases at V and 3 bases at J; junction bases unmatched: 6. CDR1 is SGHVS, CDR2 FQNEAQ, per germline. The CDR3 sequence is 17 residues long. CDR3 protein: CASSLLAGGLNYNEQFF. For the CDR3, the DNA is TGTGCCAGCAGCTTACTAGCGGGGGGTCTTAACTACAATGAGCAGTTCTTC.

The chain's CDR3 is CASSPRGLSGTDTQYF. CDR3 bases: TGTGCCAGCAGCCCAAGGGGGCTCTCAGGCACAGATACGCAGTATTTT. The V and J genes are TRBV7-6 and TRBJ2-3; 7 bases fit TRBD1. Trimming took 5 bases from V and 1 from J; bases not matched to a gene: 9. The CDR3 loop spans 16 amino acids. CDR1 and CDR2 (germline): SGHVS, FNYEAQ.

The CDR3 nucleotides read TGCGCCAGCAGCCAAGTTGCCGTACTAGCGGGGAACTACAATGAGCAGTTCTTC. It encodes CASSQVAVLAGNYNEQFF. The chain uses TRBV4-1 and TRBJ2-1; TRBD2 aligns across 10 bases. The CDR3 is 18 amino acids. CDR1 and CDR2 from the germline V gene are MGHRA and YSYEKL. Trimming cost V 1 base and J 3 bases; bases outside gene matches: 9.

The chain joins TRBV2 to TRBJ2-2; TRBD2 aligns across 7 bases. V trimming: 2 bases; J trimming: 7 bases; junction bases outside the gene matches: 10. This CDR3 is 16 amino acids long. Looked up from germline, CDR1 is SNHLY and CDR2 is FYNNEI. The CDR3 nucleotides are TGTGCCAGCAGTGAATTTGGGGGAGGGCCTAGCGGGGAGCTGTTTTTT. This translates into CASSEFGGGPSGELFF.

This clone has more than one count but fewer than ten. The chain uses TRBV11-2 and TRBJ1-1; tentative D call: TRBD1 (5 bases). Trimming stripped 6 bases from V and 5 bases from J, with 13 bases between. The CDR3 is 13 amino acids. CDR1 is SGHAT, CDR2 FQNNGV, per germline. In nucleotides, the CDR3 is TGTGCCAGCAGACCTGCAGGGCTGACTGAAGCTTTCTTT. This sequence encodes CASRPAGLTEAFF.

This clone showed up just once. The rearrangement links TRBV18 to TRBJ1-2; D is possibly TRBD1 (6 bases). The germline V gene has CDR1 KGHSH and CDR2 LQKENI. This CDR3 has 17 residues. Trimming pared 6 bases from V and 0 bases from J, leaving 20 bases between. The CDR3 loop reads CASSIKTGTPANYGYTF. The CDR3 coding sequence is TGTGCCAGCTCTATAAAGACCGGGACACCTGCTAACTATGGCTACACCTTC.

This chain uses TRBV19 with TRBJ2-3; 10 nucleotides match TRBD2. The V gene's germline CDR1 is LNHDA and CDR2 SQIVND (reference sequence). The V gene end was trimmed by 7 bases and the J gene end by 0 bases; junction bases not matched to a gene: 4. The CDR3 spans 15 residues. In DNA form, the CDR3 reads TGTGCCAGTACCCTACTAGCGGGGAGCACAGATACGCAGTATTTT. This encodes CASTLLAGSTDTQYF. The full variable domain, its missing parts supplied by reference TRBV19 and TRBJ2-3, is DGGITQSPKYLFRKEGQNVTLSCEQNLNHDAMYWYRQDPGQGLRLIYYSQIVNDFQKGDIAEGYSVSREKKESFPLTVTSAQKNPTAFYLCASTLLAGSTDTQYFGPGTRLTVL.

As concerns this clone: The same CDR3 arises from other DNA sequences in this sample as well. The rearrangement joins TRBV5-6 to TRBJ2-7; tentatively, D is TRBD2 (6 bases). V was trimmed by 2 bases and J by 5 bases, leaving 14 bases between them. The CDR3 consists of 14 residues. CDR1 and CDR2 (germline): SGHDT, YYEEEE. CDR3 sequence reads: CASSFRQGGNEQYF. The CDR3 nucleotides read TGTGCCAGCAGCTTTCGGCAGGGAGGAAACGAGCAGTACTTC. Full variable domain (rest looked up from reference TRBV5-6 and TRBJ2-7): DAGVTQSPTHLIKTRGQQVTLRCSPKSGHDTVSWYQQALGQGPQFIFQYYEEEERQRGNFPDRFSGHQFPNYSSELNVNALLLGDSALYLCASSFRQGGNEQYFGPGTRLTVT.